This paragraph covers one TCR beta chain sequence. This clonotype was counted between two and nine times. What antigen it recognizes has not been identified. A much larger clone differs from this one at a single base, so this may be a read error. V is trimmed back by 1 base and J by 6 bases, and the junction contains 4 bases that no gene match accounts for. The germline V gene sets CDR1 to LGHNA and CDR2 to YNFKEQ. The cysteine opens and the phenylalanine closes a CDR3 of 15 amino acids. Only CDR3 DNA remains: 45 bases, in frame from the first base. TCR beta repertoires were profiled from peripheral blood of approximately 13 young patients with multiple sclerosis to demonstrate the VDJtools post-analysis software. The patients with multiple sclerosis were children and adolescents between roughly 6 and 16 years of age. Libraries were prepared through PCR. The run used an Illumina HiSeq 2500. To reduce PCR and sequencing biases, unique molecular identifiers were built into the TCR beta cDNA libraries. About 500,000 cDNA molecules were obtained for every 1 to 10 million input T cells, so each molecule roughly corresponded to one T cell. The patient libraries were prepared and sequenced using the same protocol as the earlier healthy control dataset. Samples belonging to the same batch were prepared together, multiplexed and sequenced on a shared HiSeq lane. The authors processed their data as follows. MIGEC handled the raw barcoded reads, throwing out single-read molecular identifier groups before consensus assembly and CDR3 extraction. VDJtools was used for post-analysis of the clonotype tables, with diversity normalized by down-sampling every dataset to the smallest sample size. In repertoire overlap clustering, CDR3 amino acid sequences, but not nucleotide sequences, were matched to correct batch-related cross-sample contamination. TCRdb cleaned the public reads at Q25 with fastp, built clones with MiXCR and kept in-frame beta chains. Identical CDR3 protein sequences are pooled into one entry, listed with their most common genes and DNA. TCRdb, not the authors, supplied the V and J calls. Here the sample has a few hundred thousand distinct CDR3 sequences; around 34% occur a single time. The top ten constitute under 5% of the sample.

These data come from a study of post-analysis software for immune sequencing data (dated by TCRdb to between 2015 and 2017). Background for the entire study: The recorded disease courses included relapsing-remitting, secondary progressive and progressive-relapsing multiple sclerosis, and some patients had no subtype annotation. Patient repertoires were compared against some twelve previously published healthy control repertoires from donors aged roughly 6 to 25 years. A subset of samples was prepared in parallel using single-end sample barcoding, then pooled and co-amplified after Illumina adapter ligation. What the research found in general, with its limitations: Strong co-clustering of samples prepared in the same batch was shown by direct clustering with F measure, prompting a batch-effect correction. Significantly lower normalized Chao1 diversity was found in multiple sclerosis patients than in controls, suggesting substantial peripheral T-cell clonal expansion. Significantly higher frequencies in patients than in controls were found for roughly 5 TRBV segments, including TRBV5-6, TRBV5-1 and TRBV20-1. The control group was slightly older than the multiple sclerosis patient group.

The sequenced sample consisted of blood. This clonotype originated in a girl aged 5-17 years with multiple sclerosis. This sequence uses TRBV4-2 and TRBJ1-2, and 11 bases in between align with TRBD1. The CDR3 here reads CASSQGAGQGDGYTF. The DNA sequence reads TGTGCCAGCAGCCAAGGGGCGGGACAGGGGGATGGCTACACCTTC.